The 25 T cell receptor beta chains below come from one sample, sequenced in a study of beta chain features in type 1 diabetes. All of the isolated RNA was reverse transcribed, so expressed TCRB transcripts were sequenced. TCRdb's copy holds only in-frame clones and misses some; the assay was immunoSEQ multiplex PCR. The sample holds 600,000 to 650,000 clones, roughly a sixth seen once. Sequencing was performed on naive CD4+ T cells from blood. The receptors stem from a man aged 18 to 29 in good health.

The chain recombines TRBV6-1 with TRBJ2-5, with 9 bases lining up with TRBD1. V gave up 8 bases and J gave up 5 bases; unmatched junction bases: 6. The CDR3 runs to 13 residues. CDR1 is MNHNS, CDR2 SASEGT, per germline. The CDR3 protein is CASGGTGRETQYF. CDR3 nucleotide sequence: TGTGCCAGCGGAGGGACAGGGAGGGAGACCCAGTACTTC.

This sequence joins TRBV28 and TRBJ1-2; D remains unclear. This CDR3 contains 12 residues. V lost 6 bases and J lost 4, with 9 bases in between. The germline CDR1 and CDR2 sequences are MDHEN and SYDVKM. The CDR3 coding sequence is TGTGCCAGCAGGGATAGGACCTATGGCTACACCTTC. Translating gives CASRDRTYGYTF.

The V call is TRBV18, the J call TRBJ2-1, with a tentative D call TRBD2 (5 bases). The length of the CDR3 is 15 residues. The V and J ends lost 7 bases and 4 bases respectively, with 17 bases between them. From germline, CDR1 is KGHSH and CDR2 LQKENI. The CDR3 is CASYILAAAYNEQFF. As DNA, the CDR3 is TGTGCCAGCTACATCCTAGCTGCCGCTTACAATGAGCAGTTCTTC.

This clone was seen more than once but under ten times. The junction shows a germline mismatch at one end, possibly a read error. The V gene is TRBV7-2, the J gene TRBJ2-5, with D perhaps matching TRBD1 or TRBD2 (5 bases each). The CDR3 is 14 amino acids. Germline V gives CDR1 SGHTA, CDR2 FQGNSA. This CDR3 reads CASSLGRDPPSRDF. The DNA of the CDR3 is TGTGCCAGCAGCTTAGGTCGGGACCCTCCTAGCCGGGACTTC.

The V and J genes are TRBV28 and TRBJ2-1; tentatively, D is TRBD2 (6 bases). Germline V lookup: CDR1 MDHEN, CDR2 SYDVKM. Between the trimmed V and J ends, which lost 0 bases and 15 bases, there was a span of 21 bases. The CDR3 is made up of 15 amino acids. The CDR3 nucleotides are TGTGCCAGCAGTTTATGGTCGATAGCGGAAAAGGTTGGGTTCTTC. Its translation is CASSLWSIAEKVGFF.

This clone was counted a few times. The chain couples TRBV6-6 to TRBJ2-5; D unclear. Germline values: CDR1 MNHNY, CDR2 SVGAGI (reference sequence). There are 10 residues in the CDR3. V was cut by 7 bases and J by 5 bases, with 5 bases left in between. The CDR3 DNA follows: TGTGCCAGCAAGGCGGAGACCCAGTACTTC. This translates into CASKAETQYF.

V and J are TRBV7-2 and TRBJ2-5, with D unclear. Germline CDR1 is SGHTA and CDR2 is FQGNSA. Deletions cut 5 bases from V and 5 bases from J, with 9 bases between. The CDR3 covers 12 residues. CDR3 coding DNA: TGTGCCAGCAGCCCCGCTGGCGAGACCCAGTACTTC. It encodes CASSPAGETQYF.

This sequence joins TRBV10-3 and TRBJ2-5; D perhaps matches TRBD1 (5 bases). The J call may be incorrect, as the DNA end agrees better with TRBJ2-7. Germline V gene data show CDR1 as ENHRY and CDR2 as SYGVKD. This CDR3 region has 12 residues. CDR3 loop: CAIRQAAYEQYF. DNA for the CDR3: TGTGCCATCAGACAGGCAGCCTACGAGCAGTACTTC.

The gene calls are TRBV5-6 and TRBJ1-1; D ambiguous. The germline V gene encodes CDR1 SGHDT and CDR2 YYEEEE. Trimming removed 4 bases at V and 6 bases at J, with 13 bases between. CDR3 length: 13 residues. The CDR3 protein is CASSPAPDAEAFF. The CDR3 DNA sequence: TGTGCCAGCAGCCCCGCCCCGGACGCTGAAGCTTTCTTT.

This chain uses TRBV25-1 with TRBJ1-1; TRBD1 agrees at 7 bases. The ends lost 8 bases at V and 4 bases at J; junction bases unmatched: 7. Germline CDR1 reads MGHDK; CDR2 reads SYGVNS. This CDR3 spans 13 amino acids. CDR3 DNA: TGTGCCAGCCGGGGACAGCCCGGCACTGAAGCTTTCTTT. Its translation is CASRGQPGTEAFF.

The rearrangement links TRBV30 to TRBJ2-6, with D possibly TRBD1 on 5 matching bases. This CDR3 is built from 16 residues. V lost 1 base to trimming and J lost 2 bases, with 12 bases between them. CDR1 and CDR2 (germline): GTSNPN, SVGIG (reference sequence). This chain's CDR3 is CAWSDLKGPGANVLTF. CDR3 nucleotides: TGTGCCTGGAGTGATCTCAAGGGGCCTGGGGCCAACGTCCTGACTTTC. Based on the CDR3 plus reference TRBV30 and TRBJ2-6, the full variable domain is SQTIHQWPATLVQPVGSPLSLECTVEGTSNPNLYWYRQAAGRGLQLLFYSVGIGQISSEVPQNLSASRPQDRQFILSSKKLLLSDSGFYLCAWSDLKGPGANVLTFGAGSRLTVL.

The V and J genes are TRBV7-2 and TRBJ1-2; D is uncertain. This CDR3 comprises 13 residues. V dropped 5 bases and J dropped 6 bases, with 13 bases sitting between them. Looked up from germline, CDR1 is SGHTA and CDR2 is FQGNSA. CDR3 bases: TGTGCCAGCAGCCCTCCCGGGTGGGATGGCTACACCTTC. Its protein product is CASSPPGWDGYTF.

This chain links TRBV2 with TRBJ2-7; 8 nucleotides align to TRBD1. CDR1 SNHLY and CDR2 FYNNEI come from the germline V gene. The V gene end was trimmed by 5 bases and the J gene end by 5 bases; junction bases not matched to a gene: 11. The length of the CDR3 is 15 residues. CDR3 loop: CASSSGQGRKDEQYF. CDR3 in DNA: TGTGCCAGCAGTTCCGGACAGGGACGGAAGGACGAGCAGTACTTC.

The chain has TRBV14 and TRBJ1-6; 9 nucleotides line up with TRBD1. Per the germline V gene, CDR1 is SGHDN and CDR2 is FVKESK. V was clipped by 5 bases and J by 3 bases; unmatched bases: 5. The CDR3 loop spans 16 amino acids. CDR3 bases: TGTGCCAGCAGCTTCCGGACAGGGGACTATAATTCACCCCTCCACTTT. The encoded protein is CASSFRTGDYNSPLHF.

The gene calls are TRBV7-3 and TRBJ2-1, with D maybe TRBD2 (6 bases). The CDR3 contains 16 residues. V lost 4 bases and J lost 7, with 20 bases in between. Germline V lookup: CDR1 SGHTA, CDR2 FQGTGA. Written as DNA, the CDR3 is TGTGCCAGCAGCTCCCAAGGCAGGCTGGGGAGGAATGAGCAGTTCTTC. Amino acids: CASSSQGRLGRNEQFF. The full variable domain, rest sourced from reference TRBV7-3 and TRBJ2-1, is GAGVSQTPSNKVTEKGKYVELRCDPISGHTALYWYRQSLGQGPEFLIYFQGTGAADDSGLPNDRFFAVRPEGSVSTLKIQRTERGDSAVYLCASSSQGRLGRNEQFFGPGTRLTVL.

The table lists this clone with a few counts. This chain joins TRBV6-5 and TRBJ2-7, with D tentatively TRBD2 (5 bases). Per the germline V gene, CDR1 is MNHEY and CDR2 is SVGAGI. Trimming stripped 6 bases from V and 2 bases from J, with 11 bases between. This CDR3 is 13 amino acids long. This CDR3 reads CASRRAGPYEQYF. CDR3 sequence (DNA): TGTGCCAGCAGGCGGGCAGGCCCCTACGAGCAGTACTTC.

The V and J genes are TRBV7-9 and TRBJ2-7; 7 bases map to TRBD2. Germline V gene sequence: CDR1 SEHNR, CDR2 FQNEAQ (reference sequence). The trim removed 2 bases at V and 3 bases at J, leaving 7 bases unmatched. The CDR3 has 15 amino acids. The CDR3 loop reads CASSLKREAIYEQYF. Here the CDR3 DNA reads TGTGCCAGCAGCTTAAAACGGGAGGCCATCTACGAGCAGTACTTC.

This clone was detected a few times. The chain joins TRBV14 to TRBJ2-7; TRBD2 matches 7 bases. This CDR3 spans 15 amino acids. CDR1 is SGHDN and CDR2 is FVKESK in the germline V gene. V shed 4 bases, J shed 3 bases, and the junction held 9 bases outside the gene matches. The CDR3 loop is CASSLERGENYEQYF. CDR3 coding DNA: TGTGCCAGCAGCCTCGAACGGGGGGAAAACTACGAGCAGTACTTC.

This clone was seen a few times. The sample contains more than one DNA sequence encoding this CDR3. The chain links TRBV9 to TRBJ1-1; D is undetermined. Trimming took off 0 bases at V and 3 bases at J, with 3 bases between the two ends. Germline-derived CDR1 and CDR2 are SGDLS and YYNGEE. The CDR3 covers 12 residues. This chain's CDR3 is CASSVGDTEAFF. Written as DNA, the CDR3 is TGTGCCAGCAGCGTAGGGGACACTGAAGCTTTCTTT.

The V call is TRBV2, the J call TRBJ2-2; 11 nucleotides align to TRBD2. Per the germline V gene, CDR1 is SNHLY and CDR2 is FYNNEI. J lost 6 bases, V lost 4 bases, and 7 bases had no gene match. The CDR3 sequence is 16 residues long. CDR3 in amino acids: CASSGQLAGVAGELFF. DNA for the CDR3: TGTGCCAGCAGTGGCCAACTAGCGGGAGTAGCCGGGGAGCTGTTTTTT.

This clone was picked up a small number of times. The CDR3, as DNA: TGTGCCATCAGTGATTCGAACAGGGACACTGAAGCTTTCTTT. It yields the protein CAISDSNRDTEAFF. The chain uses TRBV10-3 and TRBJ1-1; D perhaps matches TRBD1 (6 bases). The CDR3 consists of 14 residues. Germline V lookup: CDR1 ENHRY, CDR2 SYGVKD. The V and J ends lost 3 bases and 3 bases respectively, with 11 bases between them.

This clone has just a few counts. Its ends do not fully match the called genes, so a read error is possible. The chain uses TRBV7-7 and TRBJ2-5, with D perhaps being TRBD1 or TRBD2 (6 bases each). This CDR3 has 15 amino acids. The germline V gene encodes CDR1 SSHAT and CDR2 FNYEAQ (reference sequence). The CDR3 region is CASSLGGTRQETQYF. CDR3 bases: TGTGCTAGCAGCTTAGGGGGGACACGGCAAGAGACCCAGTACTTC.

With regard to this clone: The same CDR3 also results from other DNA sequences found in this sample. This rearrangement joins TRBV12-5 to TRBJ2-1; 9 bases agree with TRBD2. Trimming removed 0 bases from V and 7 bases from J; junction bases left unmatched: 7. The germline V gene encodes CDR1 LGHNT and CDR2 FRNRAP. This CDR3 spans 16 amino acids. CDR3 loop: CASGLVAGGPLNEQFF. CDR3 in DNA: TGTGCTAGTGGTTTGGTCGCGGGGGGGCCTCTGAATGAGCAGTTCTTC.

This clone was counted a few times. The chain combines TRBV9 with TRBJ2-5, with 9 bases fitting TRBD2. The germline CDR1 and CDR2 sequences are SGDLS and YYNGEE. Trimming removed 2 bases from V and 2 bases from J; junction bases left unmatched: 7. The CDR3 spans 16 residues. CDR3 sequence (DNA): TGTGCCAGCAGCGTGACTAGCGGCTTGCTTCAAGAGACCCAGTACTTC. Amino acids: CASSVTSGLLQETQYF. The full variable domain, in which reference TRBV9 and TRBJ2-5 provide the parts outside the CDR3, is DSGVTQTPKHLITATGQRVTLRCSPRSGDLSVYWYQQSLDQGLQFLIQYYNGEERAKGNILERFSAQQFPDLHSELNLSSLELGDSALYFCASSVTSGLLQETQYFGPGTRLLVL.

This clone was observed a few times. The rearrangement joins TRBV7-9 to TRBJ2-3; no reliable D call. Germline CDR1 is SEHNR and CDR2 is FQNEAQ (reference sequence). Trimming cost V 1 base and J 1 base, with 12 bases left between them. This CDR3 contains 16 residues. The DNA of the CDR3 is TGTGCCAGCAGCTTAGGGGGTTCAGGTCGCACAGATACGCAGTATTTT. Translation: CASSLGGSGRTDTQYF. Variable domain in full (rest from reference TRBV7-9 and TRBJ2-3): DTGVSQNPRHKITKRGQNVTFRCDPISEHNRLYWYRQTLGQGPEFLTYFQNEAQLEKSRLLSDRFSAERPKGSFSTLEIQRTEQGDSAMYLCASSLGGSGRTDTQYFGPGTRLTVL.